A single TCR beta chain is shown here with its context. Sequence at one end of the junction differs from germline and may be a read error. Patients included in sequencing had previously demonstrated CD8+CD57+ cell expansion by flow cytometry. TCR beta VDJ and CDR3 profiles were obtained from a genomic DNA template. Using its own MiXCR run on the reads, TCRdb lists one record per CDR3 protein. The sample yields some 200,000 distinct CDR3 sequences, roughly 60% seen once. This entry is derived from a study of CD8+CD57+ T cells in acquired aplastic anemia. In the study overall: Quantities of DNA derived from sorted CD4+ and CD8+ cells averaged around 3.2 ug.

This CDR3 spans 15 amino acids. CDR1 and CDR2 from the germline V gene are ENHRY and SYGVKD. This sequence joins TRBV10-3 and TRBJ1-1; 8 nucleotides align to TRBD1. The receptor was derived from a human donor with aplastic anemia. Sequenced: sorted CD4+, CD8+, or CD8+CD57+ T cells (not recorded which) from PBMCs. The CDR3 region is CVITRSQGANTEAFF. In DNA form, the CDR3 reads TGTGTCATCACCAGGAGTCAGGGGGCGAACACTGAAGCTTTCTTT.